A single TCR beta chain is shown here with its context. Method: immunoSEQ multiplex PCR; TCRdb's copy keeps in-frame clones and lacks some. Of 200,000 to 300,000 clones listed, roughly 82% are singletons. This sample was taken from a study of blood T cell repertoires in COVID-19. The overall study: Sites in the United States, Italy and Spain provided acute and convalescent COVID-19 samples.

Trimming removed 5 bases at V and 5 bases at J, with 9 bases between. Germline lookup yields CDR1 MGHDK and CDR2 SYGVNS. This CDR3 contains 12 residues. The TCR sequence derives from a man aged 35 to 55 who had recovered from COVID-19. This rearrangement joins TRBV25-1 to TRBJ2-5; no clear D gene. Sequencing used peripheral blood. CDR3 in amino acids: CASSSEMETQYF. CDR3 in DNA: TGTGCCAGCAGTAGCGAGATGGAGACCCAGTACTTC.